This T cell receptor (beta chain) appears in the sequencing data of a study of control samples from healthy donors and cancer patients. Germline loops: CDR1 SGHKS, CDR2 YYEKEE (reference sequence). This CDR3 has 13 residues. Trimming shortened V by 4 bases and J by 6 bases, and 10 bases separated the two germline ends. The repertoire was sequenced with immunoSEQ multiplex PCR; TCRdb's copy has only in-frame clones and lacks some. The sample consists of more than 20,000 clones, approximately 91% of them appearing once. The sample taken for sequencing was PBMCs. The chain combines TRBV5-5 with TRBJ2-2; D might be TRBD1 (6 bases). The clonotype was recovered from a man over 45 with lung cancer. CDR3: CASSLRGAGELFF. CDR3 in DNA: TGTGCCAGCAGCCTCAGGGGAGCCGGGGAGCTGTTTTTT.